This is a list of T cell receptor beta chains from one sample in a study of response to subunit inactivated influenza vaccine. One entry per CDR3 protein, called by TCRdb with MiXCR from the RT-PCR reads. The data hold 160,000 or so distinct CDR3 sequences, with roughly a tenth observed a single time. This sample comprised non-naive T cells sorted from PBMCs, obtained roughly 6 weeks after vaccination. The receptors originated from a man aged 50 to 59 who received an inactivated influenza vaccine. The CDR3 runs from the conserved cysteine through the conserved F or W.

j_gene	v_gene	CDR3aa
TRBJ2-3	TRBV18	CASSPPFTDTQYF
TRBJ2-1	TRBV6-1	CASKPPGTSGGHEQFF
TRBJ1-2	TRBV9	CASSVGEGSYGYTF
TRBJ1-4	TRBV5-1	CASSRQEGNEKLFF
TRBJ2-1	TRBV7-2	CASSLVFGNNEQFF
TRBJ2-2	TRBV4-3	CASSQGWPANTGELFF
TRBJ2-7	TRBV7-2	CASRSRRGSSYEQYF
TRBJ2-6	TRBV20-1	CSAWDRAGANVLTF
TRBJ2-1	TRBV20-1	CSAGGWSNEQFF
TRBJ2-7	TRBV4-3	CASSQEWDREPYEQYF
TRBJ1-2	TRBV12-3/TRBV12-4	CASSPGQGAVGRSYTF
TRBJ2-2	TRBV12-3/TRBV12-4	CASSLWGELFF
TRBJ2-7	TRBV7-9	CASGLTGPYEQYF
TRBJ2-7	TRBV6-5	CASSYSPSGGVYEQYF
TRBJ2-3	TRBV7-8	CASSLDLAGVTDTQYF
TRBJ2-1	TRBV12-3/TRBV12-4	CASRRADEQFF
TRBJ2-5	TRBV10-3	CAINPGQAAETQYF
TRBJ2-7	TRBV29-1	CSVTNTGGYEQYF
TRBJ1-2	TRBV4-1	CASSQELNYGYTF
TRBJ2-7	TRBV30	CAWSAGQGWNEQYF
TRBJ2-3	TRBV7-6	CASSLGAGADTQYF
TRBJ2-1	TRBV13	CASSPETLAGGAYNEQFF
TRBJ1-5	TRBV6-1	CASSARRSNQPQHF
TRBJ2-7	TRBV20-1	CSAELAGGSYEQYF
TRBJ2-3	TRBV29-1	CSVGLGGGTDTQYF
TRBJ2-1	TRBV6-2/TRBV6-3	CASSYFGTKPNEQFF
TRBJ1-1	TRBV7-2	CASSSTGLPEAFF
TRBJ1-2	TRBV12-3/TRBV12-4	CASRTQGYYGYTF
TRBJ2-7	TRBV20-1	CSAQGAGYEQYF
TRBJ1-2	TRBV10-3	CAISEQGTDGYTF
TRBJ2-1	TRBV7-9	CASSFPGLVDNEQFF
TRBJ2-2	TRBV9	CASSTQGNTGELFF
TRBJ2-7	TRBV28	CASSLRFDRGLVKNEQYF
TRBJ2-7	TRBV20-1	CSATSREGGPYEQYF
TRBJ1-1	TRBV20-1	CSAKDRGNTEAFF
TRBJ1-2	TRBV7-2	CASSLSQPYYGYTF
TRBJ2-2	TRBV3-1	CASSPPPGELFF
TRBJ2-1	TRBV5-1	CASSSGQGEFNEQFF
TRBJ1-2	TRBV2	CASSEVGQLNYGYTF
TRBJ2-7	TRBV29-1	CSVEVAGYEQYF